The 2 T cell receptor beta chains below all came from one sample that was sequenced in a study of blood T cell repertoires in COVID-19. TCRdb's copy holds only in-frame clones and misses some; the assay was immunoSEQ multiplex PCR. Among some 190,000 clones, 85% to 90% were seen once, and the ten largest hold 1.5% to 2%. Sequenced sample: peripheral blood. The receptors stem from a young man with active or convalescent COVID-19.

This clone came up a few times. The rearrangement links TRBV7-3 to TRBJ2-5, with 13 positions matching TRBD2. This CDR3 has 16 amino acids. Unmatched junction bases numbered 8, after V lost 5 bases and J lost 5 bases. Germline V gene data show CDR1 as SGHTA and CDR2 as FQGTGA. In nucleotides, the CDR3 is TGTGCCAGCAGCCCTACTAGCGGGGGGGCCCGGGAGACCCAGTACTTC. Protein: CASSPTSGGARETQYF. The variable domain in full, completed from reference TRBV7-3 and TRBJ2-5, reads GAGVSQTPSNKVTEKGKYVELRCDPISGHTALYWYRQSLGQGPEFLIYFQGTGAADDSGLPNDRFFAVRPEGSVSTLKIQRTERGDSAVYLCASSPTSGGARETQYFGPGTRLLVL.

V gene TRBV7-8 combines with J gene TRBJ2-7; the match to TRBD2 covers 10 bases. Germline-derived CDR1 and CDR2 are SGHVS and FQNEAQ. Trimming cost V 3 bases and J 0 bases; bases outside gene matches: 2. This CDR3 is 15 amino acids long. This CDR3 reads CASSLGLASSYEQYF. CDR3 nucleotide sequence: TGTGCCAGCAGCTTGGGACTAGCGAGCTCCTACGAGCAGTACTTC.